Listed below are T cell receptor beta chains from one sample, sequenced in a study of shared T cell receptors in the human thymus. Profiling relied on immunoSEQ multiplex PCR, and the TCRdb table lists in-frame clones only, not all of them. The data hold over 450,000 clones, with approximately 80% observed a single time. These same data were also listed under a study on human thymus T cells.

Sequencing was carried out using thymocytes. Receptors originate from a boy younger than two with a congenital heart defect. Each CDR3 is given with its conserved first and last residue. Fields, in order: D gene, clone size, J gene, V gene, CDR3 DNA, CDR3 protein. The D gene is left open where the match is weak. A clone size is listed for some rows: how often the clone was seen (once, few, many), or a class if it is expanded.

d_gene: -; abundance: -; j_gene: TRBJ2-7; v_gene: TRBV4-1; CDR3nt: TGCGCCAGCAGCCACGAAGCGTCTCGCGGACACTCCTACGAGCAGTACTTC; CDR3aa: CASSHEASRGHSYEQYF
d_gene: -; abundance: -; j_gene: TRBJ2-3; v_gene: TRBV30; CDR3nt: TGTGCCTGGAGTTACACGGAGGGCCGGGGCACAGATACGCAGTATTTT; CDR3aa: CAWSYTEGRGTDTQYF
d_gene: TRBD1; abundance: once; j_gene: TRBJ1-2; v_gene: TRBV2; CDR3nt: TGTGCCAGCAGTGCACGGACAGGGGGGAACTATGGCTACACCTTC; CDR3aa: CASSARTGGNYGYTF
d_gene: TRBD2; abundance: -; j_gene: TRBJ2-5; v_gene: TRBV7-8; CDR3nt: TGTGCCAGCAGCCCCGAATCGCGGACTAGACGTAGGGGCGGGGAGACCCAGTACTTC; CDR3aa: CASSPESRTRRRGGETQYF
d_gene: -; abundance: once; j_gene: TRBJ2-1; v_gene: TRBV6-6; CDR3nt: TGTGCCAGCAGTGGACGCAGGGGGGTTATGGATGAGCAGTTCTTC; CDR3aa: CASSGRRGVMDEQFF
d_gene: -; abundance: -; j_gene: TRBJ1-4; v_gene: TRBV6-1; CDR3nt: TGTGCCAGCAGAGTACTCCTAGTTGGTGAAAAACTGTTTTTT; CDR3aa: CASRVLLVGEKLFF
d_gene: -; abundance: -; j_gene: TRBJ1-2; v_gene: TRBV27; CDR3nt: TGTGCCAGCAGCGTGGGGGGGAATCGTACGGATGGCTACACCTTC; CDR3aa: CASSVGGNRTDGYTF
d_gene: -; abundance: -; j_gene: TRBJ2-2; v_gene: TRBV28; CDR3nt: TGTGCCAGCAGAATACGAGGGCCCGGTTTGAACACCGGGGAGCTGTTTTTT; CDR3aa: CASRIRGPGLNTGELFF
d_gene: TRBD2; abundance: -; j_gene: TRBJ2-5; v_gene: TRBV10-2; CDR3nt: TGCGCCAGCAGGAGCCTTGGGCTAGCGGGAGGACCCCGGGAGACCCAGTACTTC; CDR3aa: CASRSLGLAGGPRETQYF
d_gene: TRBD2; abundance: -; j_gene: TRBJ2-1; v_gene: TRBV7-9; CDR3nt: TGTGCCAGCTATAGCGGGAGTTCCTACAATGAGCAGTTCTTC; CDR3aa: CASYSGSSYNEQFF
d_gene: -; abundance: -; j_gene: TRBJ2-7; v_gene: TRBV4-2; CDR3nt: TGTGCCAGCAGCCAAGACGCGTCCTCGAAGTACTTC; CDR3aa: CASSQDASSKYF
d_gene: TRBD2; abundance: few; j_gene: TRBJ2-7; v_gene: TRBV5-4; CDR3nt: TGTGCCAGCAGCTTGGGCGGGAGTCCCTACGAGCAGTACTTC; CDR3aa: CASSLGGSPYEQYF
d_gene: -; abundance: -; j_gene: TRBJ2-5; v_gene: TRBV19; CDR3nt: TGTGCCACCATGGGGGCAGTCGGGAGGTCAGAGACCCAGTACTTC; CDR3aa: CATMGAVGRSETQYF
d_gene: TRBD2; abundance: -; j_gene: TRBJ2-7; v_gene: TRBV27; CDR3nt: TGTGCCAGCAGCCCAAAACCTGAATACGGGGCTAGCGGGACAGACGAGCAGTACTTC; CDR3aa: CASSPKPEYGASGTDEQYF
d_gene: TRBD2; abundance: -; j_gene: TRBJ2-7; v_gene: TRBV18; CDR3nt: TGTGCCAGCTCACCGGTCCGGCTAGCGGGAGAGGACGAGCAGTACTTC; CDR3aa: CASSPVRLAGEDEQYF
d_gene: -; abundance: -; j_gene: TRBJ2-3; v_gene: TRBV5-1; CDR3nt: TGCGCCAGCAGTGGCGATACGCAGTATTTT; CDR3aa: CASSGDTQYF
d_gene: -; abundance: -; j_gene: TRBJ2-1; v_gene: TRBV9; CDR3nt: TGTGCCAGCAGCCCCACCCGGGACTGGAATTACAATGAGCAGTTCTTC; CDR3aa: CASSPTRDWNYNEQFF
d_gene: TRBD1; abundance: once; j_gene: TRBJ1-2; v_gene: TRBV6-5; CDR3nt: TGTGCCAGCAGTCCGGGACAGGGACATGGCTACACCTTC; CDR3aa: CASSPGQGHGYTF
d_gene: TRBD1; abundance: few; j_gene: TRBJ2-7; v_gene: TRBV5-1; CDR3nt: TGCGCCAGCAGCCCCAAGGGACAGGGGGCTTTCGAGCAGTACTTC; CDR3aa: CASSPKGQGAFEQYF
d_gene: -; abundance: -; j_gene: TRBJ1-2; v_gene: TRBV14; CDR3nt: TGTGCCAGCAGCCAACCGGGACTGGCCTGGGGCTACACCTTC; CDR3aa: CASSQPGLAWGYTF
d_gene: -; abundance: -; j_gene: TRBJ1-5; v_gene: TRBV5-8; CDR3nt: TGTGCCAGCAGCTTGAGGGGGAATCAGCCCCAGCATTTT; CDR3aa: CASSLRGNQPQHF
d_gene: TRBD2; abundance: -; j_gene: TRBJ2-7; v_gene: TRBV4-2; CDR3nt: TGTGCCAGCAGCCAAGTTTGGCTAGCGGGTAATGGGTGCGAGCAGTACTTC; CDR3aa: CASSQVWLAGNGCEQYF
d_gene: TRBD1; abundance: -; j_gene: TRBJ1-1; v_gene: TRBV5-1; CDR3nt: TGCGCCAGCTCTCAGGACAGGGCAGGAGGCACTGAAGCTTTCTTT; CDR3aa: CASSQDRAGGTEAFF
d_gene: TRBD1; abundance: -; j_gene: TRBJ2-5; v_gene: TRBV4-3; CDR3nt: TGCGCCAGCAGCCCCTCAGGGGGACCCCCCCAAGAGACCCAGTACTTC; CDR3aa: CASSPSGGPPQETQYF